This is a list of T cell receptor beta chains from one sample in a study of T cell repertoires in aging, cancer and after chemotherapy. A single record per CDR3 protein comes from TCRdb applying MiXCR to the multiplex PCR reads. The sample lists more than 2,500 distinct CDR3 sequences, more than 20% occurring once. Source material: blood. These receptors were collected from a human donor with a solid tumor. The CDR3 runs from the conserved cysteine through the conserved F or W. The D gene is left open where the match is weak.

d_gene	v_gene	CDR3aa
.	TRBV4-1	CASSHENSPLHF
.	TRBV29-1	CSVLDYRVGAFF
.	TRBV5-4	CASSLSGASYNEQFF
.	TRBV6-5	CATAVKWSQNTEAFF
TRBD1	TRBV7-2	CASSSTGGGEAFF
.	TRBV7-2	CASSSFMNTEAFF
.	TRBV15	CATSRVEAEAFF
TRBD1	TRBV27	CASSPGTVNEQFF
.	TRBV2	CASMREAGGNTEAFF
TRBD2	TRBV18	CASSPTVGLASTDTQYF
.	TRBV18	CASSPPAGRNTEAFF
.	TRBV7-2	CASSPQGRTSYGYTF
.	TRBV4-1	CASSLNGGTDTQYF
.	TRBV11-2	CASSLYSFYEQYF
.	TRBV7-2	CASSSRSQETQYF
TRBD1	TRBV6-5	CASSTGGISAYEQYF
TRBD1	TRBV19	CASSITNRGISYTF
.	TRBV7-9	CASSSPWGGEQYF
TRBD2	TRBV20-1	CSATVGSGGNEQFF
TRBD2	TRBV20-1	CSAPPLAGSTDTQYF
.	TRBV5-1	CASSARVADTQYF
TRBD1	TRBV6-5	CASREWTGGVPAFF
TRBD1	TRBV28	CASSYLDRPSNQPQHF
TRBD2	TRBV11-2	CASSSGGGIDTQYF
.	TRBV7-2	CASSPSGSRGEQFF
TRBD2	TRBV6-5	CASTLKGGLAGGTQYF
TRBD2	TRBV5-1	CASSSTGTSGGAVDTQYF
TRBD2	TRBV20-1	CSAPTLSGASYEQYF
.	TRBV10-2	CASLAGHLSGANVLTF
TRBD2	TRBV19	CASVGLAGGRTGELFF
.	TRBV5-1	CASSLIGGSTYEQYF
TRBD1	TRBV19	CASTKRGQGGLEKLFF